This is a list of T cell receptor beta chains from one sample in a study of regulatory T cells in long-lasting Graves disease. TCRdb ran MiXCR on the multiplex PCR reads and lists one entry per CDR3 protein. The sample carries 520,000 or so distinct CDR3 sequences, 12% recorded once. This same sample was also taken into another study, of T cells in Graves' hyperthyroidism and ophthalmopathy.

The sequenced sample was peripheral blood mononuclear cells (PBMCs), obtained at new diagnosis, from a patient treated with antithyroid drugs. All receptors derive from a woman in her 30s with Graves disease. CDR3s include the opening cysteine and the closing phenylalanine or tryptophan. D genes are given only for firm matches. The size of a clone is reported for some rows only, either as once, few or many, or as a class for expanded clones.

size,D,V,J,DNA,CDR3
many,.,TRBV4-3,TRBJ2-3,TGCGCCAGCAGCCAAGATCATTCGGGATTAGATACGCAGTATTTT,CASSQDHSGLDTQYF
many,.,TRBV7-2,TRBJ2-7,TGTGCCAGCAGCTCCCGGCCTGCAGGGTTCGCGACGAACGAGCAGTACTTC,CASSSRPAGFATNEQYF
many,.,TRBV12-3/TRBV12-4,TRBJ2-7,TGTGCCAGCAGTTTAGGGTTAGGAGGCCCTTCCTACGAGCAGTACTTC,CASSLGLGGPSYEQYF
many,TRBD2,TRBV5-1,TRBJ2-3,TGCGCCAGCGAAGAGGGCGGGAGCTTTGATACGCAGTATTTT,CASEEGGSFDTQYF
few,.,TRBV19,TRBJ1-5,TGTGCCAGTAGTACCGCCTATCAGCCCCAGCATTTT,CASSTAYQPQHF
many,.,TRBV5-1,TRBJ1-1,TGCGCCAGCAGCTTGGGGTCTTCGAACACTGAAGCTTTCTTT,CASSLGSSNTEAFF
many,TRBD1,TRBV4-3,TRBJ2-3,TGCGCCAGCAGCCATAGGACAGGGGCAGATACGCAGTATTTT,CASSHRTGADTQYF
many,.,TRBV12-3/TRBV12-4,TRBJ2-3,TGTGCCAGCAGTTTTGAACAGGGAGGCACAGATACGCAGTATTTT,CASSFEQGGTDTQYF
.,.,TRBV12-3/TRBV12-4,TRBJ2-1,TGTGCCAGCTTACGAGGCAATGAGCAGTTCTTC,CASLRGNEQFF
many,.,TRBV6-1,TRBJ2-7,TGTGCCAGCAGTCGACAGGATAGATGGGACGAGCAGTACTTC,CASSRQDRWDEQYF
.,.,TRBV29-1,TRBJ1-2,TGCAGCGCTCGTGATTTCCGCGGGGGAGATGGCTACACCTTC,CSARDFRGGDGYTF
many,TRBD1,TRBV13,TRBJ2-3,TGTGCCAGCAGCTCAACAGAGTGGGACAGCCTATTCACAGATACGCAGTATTTT,CASSSTEWDSLFTDTQYF
many,TRBD1,TRBV10-3,TRBJ2-7,TGTGCCATGGCGACAGGGGGCCGCTACGAGCAGTACTTC,CAMATGGRYEQYF
many,.,TRBV28,TRBJ1-5,TGTGCCAGCAGTACGCAAGGAGTCTATAGCAATCAGCCCCAGCATTTT,CASSTQGVYSNQPQHF
many,TRBD1,TRBV2,TRBJ1-1,TGTGCCAGCGGACGACAGGGGTTGAACACTGAAGCTTTCTTT,CASGRQGLNTEAFF
many,.,TRBV12-3/TRBV12-4,TRBJ1-5,TGTGCCAGCAGTTTCTCTATTTATCAGCCCCAGCATTTT,CASSFSIYQPQHF
many,TRBD1,TRBV6-1,TRBJ1-4,TGTGCCAGCAGTCGGACAGGAACTAATGAAAAACTGTTTTTT,CASSRTGTNEKLFF
many,.,TRBV3-1,TRBJ1-1,TGTGCCAGCAGCCAATGGGGGCCCAACACTGAAGCTTTCTTT,CASSQWGPNTEAFF
many,.,TRBV2,TRBJ1-5,TGTGCCAGCAGTAGGGAAGATGGGCAGCCCCAGCATTTT,CASSREDGQPQHF
.,.,TRBV11-3,TRBJ1-1,TGTGCCAGCACCCTAACAGGTGTCGGCACTGAAGCTTTCTTT,CASTLTGVGTEAFF
many,.,TRBV6-2/TRBV6-3,TRBJ1-5,TGTGCCAGCAGTCACCAGGGAATTCAGCCCCAGCATTTT,CASSHQGIQPQHF
few,TRBD1,TRBV6-5,TRBJ2-7,TGTGCCAGCAGTTACAGCACAGGGGGCGCATACGAGCAGTACTTC,CASSYSTGGAYEQYF
many,.,TRBV19,TRBJ1-1,TGTGCCAGTAGTATTGGGGCAGGGATCATGAACACTGAAGCTTTCTTT,CASSIGAGIMNTEAFF
many,.,TRBV11-2,TRBJ2-1,TGTGCCAGCAGCTTAATGTGGAACGGGATCGAGGAGCAGTTCTTC,CASSLMWNGIEEQFF
many,TRBD1,TRBV11-2,TRBJ2-7,TGTGCCAGCAGCTGGACAGGGACAGGGGAGCAGTACTTC,CASSWTGTGEQYF
many,TRBD2,TRBV3-1,TRBJ2-5,TGTGCCAGCAGCCAACCCTGGGGGAGGGCTAGCGGGAGTACGGAGACCCAGTACTTC,CASSQPWGRASGSTETQYF
.,.,TRBV18,TRBJ2-7,TGTGCCAGCTCACCAGTCGTCCAGGAAGAGACGCAGTACTTC,CASSPVVQEETQYF
many,TRBD2,TRBV6-2/TRBV6-3,TRBJ2-7,TGTGCCAGCCCAACCGGGACTAGCGGGCAATACGAGCAGTACTTC,CASPTGTSGQYEQYF
many,.,TRBV30,TRBJ2-7,TGTGCCTGGAAAGGGCAGCCTGCCTACGAGCAGTACTTC,CAWKGQPAYEQYF
few,.,TRBV6-5,TRBJ2-3,TGTGCCAGCAGTTACGGGGACGGAGGAACAGATACGCAGTATTTT,CASSYGDGGTDTQYF
many,.,TRBV18,TRBJ1-2,TGTGCCAGCTCACGAGGAAACCGGATTTCTGACTATGGCTACACCTTC,CASSRGNRISDYGYTF
few,TRBD2,TRBV20-1,TRBJ2-1,TGCAGTAGTAAGGGGTCGAGCGGGAGTTCGGGCTACAATGAGCAGTTCTTC,CSSKGSSGSSGYNEQFF
.,.,TRBV6-1,TRBJ2-5,TGTGCCAGCAGTCGGGACCCCCATGTGGGTGAGACCCAGTACTTC,CASSRDPHVGETQYF
many,.,TRBV5-1,TRBJ2-2,TGCGCCAGCAGCTTCAGAAGACAGCCGACAACCGGGGAGCTGTTTTTT,CASSFRRQPTTGELFF
many,TRBD1,TRBV6-1,TRBJ2-7,TGTGCCAGCAGAGTAACAGGGGGCGACGAGCAGTACTTC,CASRVTGGDEQYF
.,.,TRBV19,TRBJ2-2,TGTGCCAGTAGTCAGAAGGGTAACGGGGAGCTGTTTTTT,CASSQKGNGELFF
.,.,TRBV19,TRBJ2-2,TGTGCCAGCGGGCCCGGGGGCGGGGAGCTGTTTTTT,CASGPGGGELFF
few,.,TRBV6-5,TRBJ1-5,TGTGCCAGCAGTTACACCCCCACGGCGTATAGCAATCAGCCCCAGCATTTT,CASSYTPTAYSNQPQHF
many,TRBD1,TRBV11-2,TRBJ2-1,TGTGCCAGCAGCTTCACAGGGGCAATGTCGAGCTCCTACAATGAGCAGTTCTTC,CASSFTGAMSSSYNEQFF
.,.,TRBV7-8,TRBJ2-1,TGTGCCAGCAGCTTGGGTAGGACGCCGGGGAATGGGTCCTACAATGAGCAGTTCTTC,CASSLGRTPGNGSYNEQFF
few,TRBD1,TRBV6-2/TRBV6-3,TRBJ2-2,TGTGCCAGCAGTTCGCCCGGGACAGGGGGTTCGATCGGGGAGCTGTTTTTT,CASSSPGTGGSIGELFF
few,.,TRBV7-9,TRBJ1-5,TGTGCCAGCAGCTTGGGGGGGCCAATCCGGCCCCAGCATTTT,CASSLGGPIRPQHF
.,.,TRBV29-1,TRBJ2-1,TGCAGCGTCCTCAAACTGGGGCTAGCTGGGGATGAGCAGTTCTTC,CSVLKLGLAGDEQFF
many,.,TRBV5-1,TRBJ2-7,TGCGCCAGCAGCTTCGGAATCAATCGGCAGTACGAGCAGTACTTC,CASSFGINRQYEQYF
few,TRBD1,TRBV6-1,TRBJ2-7,TGTGCCAGCTGGAACAGGGGGCTCCACGAGCAGTACTTC,CASWNRGLHEQYF
many,TRBD1,TRBV6-2/TRBV6-3,TRBJ1-1,TGTGCCAGCAGCCTGACAGGGGCCAAACCTGAAGCTTTCTTT,CASSLTGAKPEAFF
many,.,TRBV15,TRBJ1-1,TGTGCCACCAGCAGAGGATCGGGACACCAGAACACTGAAGCTTTCTTT,CATSRGSGHQNTEAFF
many,.,TRBV12-3/TRBV12-4,TRBJ1-5,TGTGCCAGCAGTTTTGGACCGTTCAATCAGCCCCAGCATTTT,CASSFGPFNQPQHF
few,TRBD2,TRBV19,TRBJ2-3,TGTGCCAGTAGTCTGCGGACTAGCGCGGATACGCAGTATTTT,CASSLRTSADTQYF
few,.,TRBV9,TRBJ1-1,TGTGCCAGCAGCGTATCCGGACAGACTGAAGCTTTCTTT,CASSVSGQTEAFF
.,.,TRBV19,TRBJ2-2,TGTGCCAGTACCCCATGGGGGTACACCGGGGAGCTGTTTTTT,CASTPWGYTGELFF
.,.,TRBV11-1,TRBJ2-2,TGTGCCAGCAGCTCGCTTAAAAGGGATACCGGGGAGCTATTTTTT,CASSSLKRDTGELFF
.,.,TRBV6-5,TRBJ1-5,TGTGCCAGCAGTTTAAAGCCGACTGTTCGTAGCAATCAGCCCCAGCATTTT,CASSLKPTVRSNQPQHF
many,.,TRBV28,TRBJ1-5,TGTGCCAGCAGTGATAGTACCAATCAGCCCCAGCATTTT,CASSDSTNQPQHF
many,.,TRBV2,TRBJ1-3,TGTGCCAGCAGCCGGACACCCAGCTCTGGAAACACCATATATTTT,CASSRTPSSGNTIYF
.,TRBD2,TRBV27,TRBJ2-3,TGTGCCAGCAGGGTACGAAGCGGGAGATCAGATACGCAGTATTTT,CASRVRSGRSDTQYF
many,.,TRBV5-6,TRBJ2-4,TGTGCCAGCAGCTTATTCTCCAAAAACATTCAGTACTTC,CASSLFSKNIQYF
many,.,TRBV28,TRBJ1-5,TGTGCCAGCAGTCGGAGGGTTAGCAATCAGCCCCAGCATTTT,CASSRRVSNQPQHF
many,.,TRBV2,TRBJ1-5,TGTGCCAGCAGTTCACTTTATAGCAATCAGCCCCAGCATTTT,CASSSLYSNQPQHF